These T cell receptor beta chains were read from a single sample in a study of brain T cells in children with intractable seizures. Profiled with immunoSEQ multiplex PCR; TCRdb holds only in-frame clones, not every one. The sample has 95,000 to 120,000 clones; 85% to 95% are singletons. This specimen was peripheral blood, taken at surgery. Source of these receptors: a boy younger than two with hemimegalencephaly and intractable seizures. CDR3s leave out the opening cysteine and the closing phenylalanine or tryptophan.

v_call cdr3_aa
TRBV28 ASSLTSVLSTDTQY
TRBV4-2 ASSRLGLAASYEQY
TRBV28 ASSLTSPDTQY
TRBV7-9 ASSLARATGELF
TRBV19 ASSPLTRGTDTQY
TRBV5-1 ASSSNTLSYNEQF
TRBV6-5 ASSNSGGTYEQY
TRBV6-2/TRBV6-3 ASSYESRQPQH
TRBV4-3 ASSRTVPSGPPYEQY
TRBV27 ASRILATSTDTQY
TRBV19 ATTGGGGNQPQH
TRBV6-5 ASSFSVNTEAF
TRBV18 ASSPIQVGNTIY
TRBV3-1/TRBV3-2 ASSQDPSQTQY
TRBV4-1 ASSQEVLVPWSTEAF
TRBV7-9 ASSWDRGSETQY
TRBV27 ASSLNRPYYGYT
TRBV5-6 ASSLGQGAETQY
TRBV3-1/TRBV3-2 ASSPGGGFGVEQY
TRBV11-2 ASSLKGQGMGYNSPLH
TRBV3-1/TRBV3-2 ASSHGPHRDTQY
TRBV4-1 ASGKLAGGTYEQY
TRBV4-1 ASSHLGRATNEKLF
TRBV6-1 ASSLVEDLYYGYT
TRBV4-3 ASSPTGGSGANVLT
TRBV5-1 ASSATGAGETQY
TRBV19 ASSTPGQGGDTQY
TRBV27 ASSLGASWVYEQY
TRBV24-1 ATSDLRGLSGGELF
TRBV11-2 ASSPGLAEIPRETQY
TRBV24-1 ATSDFGVGYT
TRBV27 ASSRPGGMNTEAF
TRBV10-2 ASSESYRGVLAGVNEQF
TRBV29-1 SVERDSKYNEQF
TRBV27 ASSPILAGGSYEQY
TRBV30 AWDTGGYEQY
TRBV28 ASRRLLAGVRYEQY
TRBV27 ASSLRTGYQPQH
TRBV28 ASSRKFPGAREQF
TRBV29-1 SVEGGPRSQGANTEAF
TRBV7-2 ASTPGLAVIYEQY
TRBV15 ATETGFGNTIY
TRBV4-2 ASSPTLAGNTGELF
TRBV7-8 ASSLTNRVSKNIQY
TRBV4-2 ASSQVWGGGAYEQY
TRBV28 ASSPQGTGNTIY
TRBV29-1 SDRPYEQY
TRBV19 ASSIGGGQPQH
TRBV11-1 ASSLAGGPNEQF
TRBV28 ASSRAPYNEQF